The clone carrying this T cell receptor beta chain was counted a few times. Its antigen is unknown. This specimen comes from a study of T cell responses to AZD1222 COVID-19 vaccine. Whole-study results and caveats: Donor demographics were predominantly white British with a female majority; clonal diversity may be underestimated. Nearly half of spike-specific TCRs reportedly go after variant regions that carry no mutations.

Produced via immunoSEQ multiplex PCR; TCRdb's table is partial and in-frame only. Seen here are 55,000 to 75,000 clones, 85% to 90% observed once, and the top ten hold under 6.5%. This sample comprised peripheral blood, obtained on day 0 of AZD1222 vaccination. The TCR sequence derives from an adult in good health.

CDR3 sequence reads: CASSPSNPTGELFF. CDR3 nucleotide sequence: TGCGCCAGCAGCCCATCCAACCCCACCGGGGAGCTGTTTTTT. The genes are TRBV10-1 and TRBJ2-2; D remains unclear. CDR1 is WNHNN, CDR2 SYGVQD, per germline (reference sequence). This CDR3 comprises 14 residues. V lost 6 bases to trimming and J lost 4 bases, with 12 bases between them.